These 12 T cell receptor beta chains were all obtained from the same sample, sequenced in a study of Graves' ophthalmopathy and Graves' hyperthyroidism. The study amplified TCR beta CDR3 regions using RNA transcripts. An initial RT-PCR round employing HTBI primers preceded a second-round multiplex PCR. One entry per CDR3 protein, called by TCRdb with MiXCR from the multiplex PCR reads. Of about 700,000 distinct CDR3 sequences listed, roughly 40% are singletons. Sequencing was carried out using peripheral blood. These receptors all come from an adult man with Graves' ophthalmopathy.

The CDR3 reads CATTQGEKLFF. In DNA, the CDR3 is TGTGCCACCACCCAAGGGGAAAAACTGTTTTTT. The chain links TRBV10-3 to TRBJ1-4; D gene ambiguous. The CDR3 sequence is 11 residues long. Trimming cost V 10 bases and J 8 bases, with 11 bases left between them. Germline-derived CDR1 and CDR2 are ENHRY and SYGVKD.

The chain has TRBV7-9 and TRBJ2-7, with 9 bases identical to TRBD2. TRBJ2-1 explains the end of the DNA better; the J call may be wrong. Per the germline V gene, CDR1 is SEHNR and CDR2 is FQNEAQ (reference sequence). This CDR3 is built from 14 residues. DNA of the CDR3: TGTGCCAGCGGAAGAGCGGGAGGCCACAATGAGCAGTTCTTC. Translating gives CASGRAGGHNEQFF.

This clonotype was detected many times. The V call is TRBV7-9, the J call TRBJ1-2, with TRBD1 matching 9 bases. Germline CDR1 and CDR2: SEHNR and FQNEAQ (reference sequence). This CDR3 contains 16 residues. J was trimmed by 5 bases and V by 0 bases; bases with no gene match: 7. The CDR3: CASSLATGDRAYGYTF. CDR3 DNA: TGTGCCAGCAGCTTAGCGACGGGGGACAGGGCTTATGGCTACACCTTC.

The genes are TRBV20-1 and TRBJ2-7; D is possibly TRBD1 (6 bases). The germline CDR1 and CDR2 sequences are DFQATT and SNEGSKA (reference sequence). With 5 bases removed from V and 0 bases from J, the gap between germline ends came to 17 bases. The CDR3 has 15 residues. CDR3 region: CSAQKGQGTSYEQYF. The DNA for the CDR3 is TGCAGTGCTCAGAAGGGGCAGGGGACCTCCTACGAGCAGTACTTC.

The genes are TRBV5-4 and TRBJ1-6, with D tentatively TRBD1 (5 bases). Trimming removed 1 base at V and 0 bases at J, with 20 bases between. CDR1 is SGHNT and CDR2 is YYREEE in the germline V gene (reference sequence). The CDR3 extends over 20 amino acids. The CDR3 bases are TGTGCCAGCAGCTTGACTGGTTGGGGAGGGACGAGCTCCTATAATTCACCCCTCCACTTT. Translated: CASSLTGWGGTSSYNSPLHF.

This clonotype was picked up one time. A clone one base away is much larger, so this may be a read error. The chain combines TRBV2 with TRBJ1-1, with D perhaps matching TRBD1 (5 bases). CDR3 length: 15 amino acids. Germline V gene lookup returns CDR1 SNHLY and CDR2 FYNNEI. The V gene lost 2 bases and the J gene lost 6 bases, with 16 bases spanning the gap. CDR3 DNA sequence: TGTGCCAGCAGTGAATGGCTGGGGACGGGGGCTGAAGCTTTCTTT. This codes for CASSEWLGTGAEAFF.

V usage is TRBV9 and J usage is TRBJ1-2; weak D call: TRBD1 (5 bases). Germline V gene lookup returns CDR1 SGDLS and CDR2 YYNGEE. The V gene lost 4 bases and the J gene lost 8 bases, with 15 bases spanning the gap. This CDR3 region has 13 residues. CDR3 amino acids: CASSPVRDRGYTF. CDR3 bases: TGTGCCAGCAGCCCAGTCAGGGATCGCGGCTACACCTTC.

V usage is TRBV7-2 and J usage is TRBJ2-7; tentative D call: TRBD2 (6 bases). Trimming took 3 bases from V and 2 from J, leaving 14 bases between them. CDR3 size: 15 residues. The germline gives CDR1 SGHTA, CDR2 FQGNSA. CDR3 protein: CASSLEGSGTYEQYF. The CDR3 DNA is TGTGCCAGCAGCTTGGAGGGTAGCGGAACCTACGAGCAGTACTTC. The whole variable domain, remainder taken from reference TRBV7-2 and TRBJ2-7, is GAGVSQSPSNKVTEKGKDVELRCDPISGHTALYWYRQSLGQGLEFLIYFQGNSAPDKSGLPSDRFSAERTGGSVSTLTIQRTQQEDSAVYLCASSLEGSGTYEQYFGPGTRLTVT.

The chain joins TRBV29-1 to TRBJ2-3; 8 bases align to TRBD2. The CDR3 runs 13 residues. J was trimmed by 1 base and V by 6 bases; bases with no gene match: 3. Germline CDR1 and CDR2: SQVTM and ANQGSEA. DNA for the CDR3: TGCAGCGTGTTCGGGGGGGGCACAGATACGCAGTATTTT. Protein sequence: CSVFGGGTDTQYF.

Details on this clonotype: Sequence at one end of the junction differs from germline and may be a read error. The genes are TRBV19 and TRBJ2-6; 10 bases align to TRBD1. Germline CDR1 LNHDA, CDR2 SQIVND (reference sequence). This CDR3 is built from 14 residues. The CDR3 sequence is CASSLRQGADVLTF. The CDR3 nucleotides are TGTGCCAGTAGTCTTAGACAGGGGGCCGACGTCCTGACTTTC.

The CDR3 sequence: CSATRDSDSSYEQYF. In DNA form, the CDR3 reads TGCAGTGCTACCCGGGACAGTGATAGCTCCTACGAGCAGTACTTC. The chain recombines TRBV20-1 with TRBJ2-7; TRBD1 agrees at 7 bases. The CDR3 has 15 amino acids. V was pared by 4 bases and J by 0 bases, with 9 bases of the junction left unmatched. Per germline, CDR1 DFQATT and CDR2 SNEGSKA (reference sequence).

The rearrangement joins TRBV29-1 to TRBJ1-3; 8 bases fit TRBD1. Germline CDR1 and CDR2: SQVTM and ANQGSEA. V lost 8 bases and J lost 2; bases outside the gene matches: 14. The CDR3 has 16 residues. CDR3 nucleotide sequence: TGCAGCCACAACTTAGGACAGGGCGGCACTGGAAACACCATATATTTT. Protein product: CSHNLGQGGTGNTIYF. The whole variable domain, filled in from reference TRBV29-1 and TRBJ1-3, reads SAVISQKPSRDICQRGTSLTIQCQVDSQVTMMFWYRQQPGQSLTLIATANQGSEATYESGFVIDKFPISRPNLTFSTLTVSNMSPEDSSIYLCSHNLGQGGTGNTIYFGEGSWLTVV.